This T cell receptor beta chain was identified during a study of blood T cell repertoires in COVID-19. CDR1 and CDR2 from the germline V gene are SEHNR and FQNEAQ (reference sequence). The V gene end was trimmed by 3 bases and the J gene end by 0 bases; junction bases not matched to a gene: 3. The CDR3 consists of 15 residues. This clone has a single count. Generated by immunoSEQ multiplex PCR, the TCRdb table keeps only in-frame clones and is missing some. The table records approximately 230,000 clones, roughly nine tenths of them present only once. The TCR originated in a woman aged 25 to 39 with acute COVID-19. Sequencing input: PBMCs or T cells enriched from blood (not recorded which). The gene calls are TRBV7-9 and TRBJ1-1, with 8 bases matching TRBD1. CDR3 coding DNA: TGTGCCAGCAGCTTTGGACAGGGTTTGAACACTGAAGCTTTCTTT. It specifies CASSFGQGLNTEAFF. Filled out from reference TRBV7-9 and TRBJ1-1, the complete variable domain reads DTGVSQNPRHKITKRGQNVTFRCDPISEHNRLYWYRQTLGQGPEFLTYFQNEAQLEKSRLLSDRFSAERPKGSFSTLEIQRTEQGDSAMYLCASSFGQGLNTEAFFGQGTRLTVV.